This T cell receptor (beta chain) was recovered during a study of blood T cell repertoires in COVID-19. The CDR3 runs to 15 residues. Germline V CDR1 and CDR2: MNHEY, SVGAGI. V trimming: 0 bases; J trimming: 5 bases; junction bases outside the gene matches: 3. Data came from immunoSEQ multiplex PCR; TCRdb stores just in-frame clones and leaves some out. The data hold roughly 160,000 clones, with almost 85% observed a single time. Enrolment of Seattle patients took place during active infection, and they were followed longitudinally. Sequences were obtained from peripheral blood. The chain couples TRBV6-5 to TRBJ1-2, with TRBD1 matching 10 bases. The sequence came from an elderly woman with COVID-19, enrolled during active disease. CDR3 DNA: TGTGCCAGCAGTTACTCTGGACAGGGGGGGTATGGCTACACCTTC. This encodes CASSYSGQGGYGYTF.